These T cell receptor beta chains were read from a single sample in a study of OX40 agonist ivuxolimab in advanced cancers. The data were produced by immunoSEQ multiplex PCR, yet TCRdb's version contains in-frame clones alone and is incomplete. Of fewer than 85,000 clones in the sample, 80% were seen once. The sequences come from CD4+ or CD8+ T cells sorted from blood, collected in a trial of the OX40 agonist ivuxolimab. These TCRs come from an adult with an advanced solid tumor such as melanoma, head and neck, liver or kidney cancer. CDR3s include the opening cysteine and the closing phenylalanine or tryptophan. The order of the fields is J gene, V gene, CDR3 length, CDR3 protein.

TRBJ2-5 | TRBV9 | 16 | CASSVGEWSYQETQYF
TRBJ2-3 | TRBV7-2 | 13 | CASSRGGTDTQYF
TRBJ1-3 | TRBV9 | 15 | CASSVEPGSGNTIYF
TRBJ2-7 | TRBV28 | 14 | CATGLAGGLGEQYF
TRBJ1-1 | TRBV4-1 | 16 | CASSQDRGGSRTEAFF
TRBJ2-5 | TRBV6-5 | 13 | CASRQGTTGEQYF
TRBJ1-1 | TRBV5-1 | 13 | CASSGEVGTEAFF
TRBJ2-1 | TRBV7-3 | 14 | CASSLGPANDEQFF
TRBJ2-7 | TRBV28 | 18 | CASTSQNAETSGRGEQYF
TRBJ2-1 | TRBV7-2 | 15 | CASSFRAGTYNEQFF
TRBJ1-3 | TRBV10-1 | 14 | CASRDGISGNTIYF
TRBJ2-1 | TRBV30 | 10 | CAWSGPSQFF
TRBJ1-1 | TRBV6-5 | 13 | CASSYQFNTEAFF
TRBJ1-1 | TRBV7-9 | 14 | CASNRQGSNTEAFF
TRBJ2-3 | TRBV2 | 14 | CASSQGQFTDTQYF
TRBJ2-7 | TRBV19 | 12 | CASHRGQNEQYF
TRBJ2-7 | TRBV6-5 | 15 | CASSPRSVVGYEQYF
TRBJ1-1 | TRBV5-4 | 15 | CASSLGSGQGTEAFF
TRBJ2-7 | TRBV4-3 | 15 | CASSQERGASYEQYF
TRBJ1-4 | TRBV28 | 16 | CATRTGFSATNEKLFF
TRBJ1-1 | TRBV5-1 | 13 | CASSFMRGGEAFF
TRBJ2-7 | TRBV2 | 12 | CASSETRESQYF
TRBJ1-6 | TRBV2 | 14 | CASSVQGMGSPLHF
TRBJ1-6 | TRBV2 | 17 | CASSPSNPGTGDSPLHF
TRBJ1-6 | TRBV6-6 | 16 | CASSYQRGGNNSPLHF
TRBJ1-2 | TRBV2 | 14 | CASSETPGLGGYTF
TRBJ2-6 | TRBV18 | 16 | CASSPGVDSGANVLTF
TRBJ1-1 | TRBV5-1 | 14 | CASTDESGSTEAFF
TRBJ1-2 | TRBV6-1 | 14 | CASSDLQGAYGYTF
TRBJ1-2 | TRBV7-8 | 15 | CASSDTGANHYGYTF
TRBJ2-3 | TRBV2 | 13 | CASSTTRSDTQYF
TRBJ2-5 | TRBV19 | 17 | CASSTTSGGALGETQYF
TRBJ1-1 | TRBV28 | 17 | CASSLRPRGRRNTEAFF
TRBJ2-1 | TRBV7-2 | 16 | CASSLEGASGANEQFF
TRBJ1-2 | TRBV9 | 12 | CASSGQGYGYTF
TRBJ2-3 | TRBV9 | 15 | CASSAKRTGGDTQYF
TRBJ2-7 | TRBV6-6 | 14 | CASSYFGQGTEQYF
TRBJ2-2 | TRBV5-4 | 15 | CASSLDDKRAGELFF
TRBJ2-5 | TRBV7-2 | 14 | CASRTGGASETQYF
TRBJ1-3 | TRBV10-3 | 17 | CAISDASRTVSGNTIYF
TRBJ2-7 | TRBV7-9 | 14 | CASSLAGTSYEQYF
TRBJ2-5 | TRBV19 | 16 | CASSPLGTGGVETQYF
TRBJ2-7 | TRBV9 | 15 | CASSVYRDRADEQYF
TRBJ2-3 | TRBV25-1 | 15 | CASRGQTSRGDTQYF
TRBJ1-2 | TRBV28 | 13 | CASSPPGGWGYTF
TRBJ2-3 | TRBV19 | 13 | CASSVHSTDTQYF